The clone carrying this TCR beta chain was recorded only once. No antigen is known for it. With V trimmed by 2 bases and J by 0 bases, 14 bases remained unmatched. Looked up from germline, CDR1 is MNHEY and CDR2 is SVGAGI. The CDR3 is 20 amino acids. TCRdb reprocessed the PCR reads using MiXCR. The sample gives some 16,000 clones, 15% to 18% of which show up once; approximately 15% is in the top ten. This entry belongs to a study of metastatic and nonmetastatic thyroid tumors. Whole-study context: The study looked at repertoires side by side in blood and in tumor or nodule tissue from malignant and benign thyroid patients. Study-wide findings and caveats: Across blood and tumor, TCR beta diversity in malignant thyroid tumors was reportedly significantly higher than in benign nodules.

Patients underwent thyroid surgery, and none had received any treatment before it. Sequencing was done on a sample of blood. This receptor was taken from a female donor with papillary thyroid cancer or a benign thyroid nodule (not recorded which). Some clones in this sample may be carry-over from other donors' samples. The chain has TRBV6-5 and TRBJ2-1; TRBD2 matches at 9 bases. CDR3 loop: CASSYGNGGRGPSSYNEQFF. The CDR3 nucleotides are TGTGCCAGCAGTTACGGGAACGGCGGGAGGGGTCCAAGCTCCTACAATGAGCAGTTCTTC.